This T cell receptor (beta chain) was captured in a study of blood T cells in healthy people across ages. Then a second PCR, running about 6 to 11 cycles, was carried out with a sample-barcoded 5' primer and a J-beta primer mix. Via MiXCR, TCRdb re-called the 5' RACE reads, giving one row per CDR3 protein. In the table there are around 1,000,000 distinct CDR3 sequences, roughly a quarter of which are singletons. The V gene lost 6 bases and the J gene lost 14 bases, with 26 bases spanning the gap. Germline V lookup: CDR1 MNHEY, CDR2 SMNVEV (reference sequence). The CDR3 runs 16 residues. The data were also submitted as part of a second study, on T cells of mothers and their children.

Sequencing input: blood. The genes are TRBV27 and TRBJ1-6, with D perhaps matching TRBD1 (6 bases). The sequence came from a girl aged 2 to 10 in good health. DNA of the CDR3: TGTGCCAGCAGCAACACCTGGACAGCCCCGGGAGGGACCCTCCACTTT. This encodes CASSNTWTAPGGTLHF.